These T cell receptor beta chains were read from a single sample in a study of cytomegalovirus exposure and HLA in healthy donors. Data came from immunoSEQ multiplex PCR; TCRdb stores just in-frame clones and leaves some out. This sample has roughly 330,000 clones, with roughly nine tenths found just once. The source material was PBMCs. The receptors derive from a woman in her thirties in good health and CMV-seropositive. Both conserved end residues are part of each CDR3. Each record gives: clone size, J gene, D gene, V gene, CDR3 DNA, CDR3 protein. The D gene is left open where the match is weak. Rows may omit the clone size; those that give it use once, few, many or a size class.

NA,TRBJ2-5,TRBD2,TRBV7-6,TGTGCCAGCAGCTTAGAAGCGGGGCCCCCCACCGGGGAGACCCAGTACTTC,CASSLEAGPPTGETQYF
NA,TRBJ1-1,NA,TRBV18,TGTGCCAGCTCACCACCGGATTCAATTGAAGCTTTCTTT,CASSPPDSIEAFF
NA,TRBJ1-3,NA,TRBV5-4,TGTGCCAGCAGCTTGGATGTCAGCTCTGGAAACACCATATATTTT,CASSLDVSSGNTIYF
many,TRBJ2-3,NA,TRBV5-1,TGCGCCAGCAGCTATGCAGCAGATACGCAGTATTTT,CASSYAADTQYF
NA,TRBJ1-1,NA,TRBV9,TGTGCCAGCAGTAAAACATACTCTGGGAACACTGAAGCTTTCTTT,CASSKTYSGNTEAFF
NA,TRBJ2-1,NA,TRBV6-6,TGTGCCAGCACCGCGGGTGGAACAGGGACCAATGAGCAGTTCTTC,CASTAGGTGTNEQFF
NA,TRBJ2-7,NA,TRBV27,TGTGCCAGCAGCAGCGCCTACGAGCAGTACTTC,CASSSAYEQYF
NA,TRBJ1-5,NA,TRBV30,TGTGCCTGGAGTTACGGGTCCCGTACATATAGCAATCAGCCCCAGCATTTT,CAWSYGSRTYSNQPQHF
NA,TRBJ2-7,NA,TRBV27,TGTGCCAGCAGTTCCCCAGCCGACCGGGACGAGCAGTACTTC,CASSSPADRDEQYF
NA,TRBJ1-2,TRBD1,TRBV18,TGTGCCAGCTCACGCGAGGACAGGGTTATTGGCTACACCTTC,CASSREDRVIGYTF
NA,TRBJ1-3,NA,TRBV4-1,TGCGCCAGCAGCCAAGATCCGGGGACTGGAAACACCATATATTTT,CASSQDPGTGNTIYF
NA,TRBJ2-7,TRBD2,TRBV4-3,TGCGCCAGCAGCCAGTTAGCGGGATTTGCCGAGCAGTACTTC,CASSQLAGFAEQYF
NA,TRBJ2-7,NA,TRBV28,TGTGCCAGCAGTTTCACGCCGGACACCGGGACTTACGAGCAGTACTTC,CASSFTPDTGTYEQYF
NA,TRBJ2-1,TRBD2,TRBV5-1,TGCGCCAGCAGCTTGGGGCCCCTAGCGGGAGTCAATGAGCAGTTCTTC,CASSLGPLAGVNEQFF
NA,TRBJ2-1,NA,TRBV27,TGTGCCAGCGGACCGACCAGCTCCTACAATGAGCAGTTCTTC,CASGPTSSYNEQFF
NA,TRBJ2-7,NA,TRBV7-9,TGTGCCAGCAGCCATCCTAAGGACAGTCTCCTATACGAGCAGTACTTC,CASSHPKDSLLYEQYF
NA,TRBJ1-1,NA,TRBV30,TGTGCCTGGAGTTACGGGGCCGGTGAAGCTTTCTTT,CAWSYGAGEAFF
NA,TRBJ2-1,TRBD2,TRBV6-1,TGTGCCAAACCCCGCGGGAGGATAAATGAGCAGTTCTTC,CAKPRGRINEQFF
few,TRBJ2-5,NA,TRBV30,TGTGCCTGGAGTACTAGAATAAGAGAGACCCAGTACTTC,CAWSTRIRETQYF
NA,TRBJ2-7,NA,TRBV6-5,TGTGCCAGCAGTTACTCGGTAGGAAACAGTGCCTACGAGCAGTACTTC,CASSYSVGNSAYEQYF
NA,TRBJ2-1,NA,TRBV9,TGTGCCAGCAGCGTAGGAAACAGGGCAAATGAGCAGTTCTTC,CASSVGNRANEQFF
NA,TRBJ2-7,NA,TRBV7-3,TGTGCCAGCAGCTGGGGGCAAGGGGACGAGCAGTACTTC,CASSWGQGDEQYF
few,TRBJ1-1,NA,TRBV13,TGTGCCAGCAACTACAGGGATTCGGGGGTTCCAGCGAACACTGAAGCTTTCTTT,CASNYRDSGVPANTEAFF
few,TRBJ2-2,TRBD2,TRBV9,TGTGCCAGCAGCAAGCGGGAGACCGGGGAGCTGTTTTTT,CASSKRETGELFF
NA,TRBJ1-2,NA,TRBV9,TGTGCCAGCAGCGTCGGTCCTATCGCGTCCTATGGCTACACCTTC,CASSVGPIASYGYTF
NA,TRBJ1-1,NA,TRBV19,TGTGCCAGTAGTATAGGGGTTGTTGAAGCTTTCTTT,CASSIGVVEAFF
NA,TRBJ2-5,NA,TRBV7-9,TGTGCCAGCAGCTCCTTACAGCAGATGCAAGAGACCCAGTACTTC,CASSSLQQMQETQYF
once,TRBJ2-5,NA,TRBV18,TGTGCCAGCTCACCTACGACAGACGTAGAGACCCAGTACTTC,CASSPTTDVETQYF
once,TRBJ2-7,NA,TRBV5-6,TGTGCCAGCAGCCCTGGGGTGGGATCCTACGAGCAGTACTTC,CASSPGVGSYEQYF
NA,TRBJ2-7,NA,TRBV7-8,TGTGCCAGCAGCTTAAACCTGGGCTACGAGCAGTACTTC,CASSLNLGYEQYF
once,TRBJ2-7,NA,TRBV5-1,TGCGCCAGCAGCTTGGATCCGGGGTCAGGCAGCCACGAGCAGTACTTC,CASSLDPGSGSHEQYF
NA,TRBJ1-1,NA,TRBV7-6,TGTGCCAGCAGTCGAGGGACAAATATGAACACTGAAGCTTTCTTT,CASSRGTNMNTEAFF
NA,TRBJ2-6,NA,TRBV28,TGTGCCAGCAACCTCGAGGGGGCTGGGGCCAACGTCCTGACTTTC,CASNLEGAGANVLTF
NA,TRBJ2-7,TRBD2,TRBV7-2,TGTGCCAGCAGCTTAGTCGCTAGCGGGGACTCCTACGAGCAGTACTTC,CASSLVASGDSYEQYF
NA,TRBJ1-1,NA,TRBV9,TGTGCCAGCAGCGTAGTTTCAGGGAGTACTGAAGCTTTCTTT,CASSVVSGSTEAFF
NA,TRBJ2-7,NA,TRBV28,TGTGCCAGCAGCGGTCATGACGGGACAAGTCCCTACGAGCAGTACTTC,CASSGHDGTSPYEQYF
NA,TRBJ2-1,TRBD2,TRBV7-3,TGTGCCAGCAGCGTGGGGACTAGCAAGTACAATGAGCAGTTCTTC,CASSVGTSKYNEQFF
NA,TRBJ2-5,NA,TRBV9,TGTGCCAGCAGCTCCGGGGCAAAACTTCAAGAGACCCAGTACTTC,CASSSGAKLQETQYF
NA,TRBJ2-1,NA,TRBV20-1,TGCAGTGCTAGAGGGGGGACTGAGCAGTTCTTC,CSARGGTEQFF
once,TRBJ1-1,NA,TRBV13,TGTGCCAGCAGCCTCCATCCGCCGGGAAACACTGAAGCTTTCTTT,CASSLHPPGNTEAFF
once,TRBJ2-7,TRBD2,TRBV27,TGTGCCAGCAGTTTGTCCCGACGGGGACTAGTCCCCTACGAGCAGTACTTC,CASSLSRRGLVPYEQYF